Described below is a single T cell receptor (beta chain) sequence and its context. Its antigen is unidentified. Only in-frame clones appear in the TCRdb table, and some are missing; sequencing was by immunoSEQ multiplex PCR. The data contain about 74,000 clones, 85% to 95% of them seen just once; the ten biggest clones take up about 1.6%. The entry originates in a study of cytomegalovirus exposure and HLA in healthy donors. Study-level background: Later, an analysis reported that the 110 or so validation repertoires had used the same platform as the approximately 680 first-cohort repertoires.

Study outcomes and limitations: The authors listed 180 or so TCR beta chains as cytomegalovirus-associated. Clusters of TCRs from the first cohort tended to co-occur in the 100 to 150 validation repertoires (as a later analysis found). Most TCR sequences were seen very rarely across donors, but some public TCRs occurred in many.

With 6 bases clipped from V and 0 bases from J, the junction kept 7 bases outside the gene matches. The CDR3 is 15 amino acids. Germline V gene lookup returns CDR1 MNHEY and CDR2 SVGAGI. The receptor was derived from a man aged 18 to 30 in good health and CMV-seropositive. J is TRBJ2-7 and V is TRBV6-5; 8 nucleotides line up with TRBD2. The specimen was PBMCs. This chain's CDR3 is CASRRSSGPSYEQYF. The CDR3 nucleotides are TGTGCCAGCAGGCGATCTAGCGGGCCCTCCTACGAGCAGTACTTC.